The 8 T cell receptor beta chains given below trace back to one sample, sequenced in a study of tumor-infiltrating lymphocytes in oesophageal squamous cell carcinoma. Via MiXCR, TCRdb re-called the PCR reads, giving one row per CDR3 protein. The data show approximately 13,000 distinct CDR3 sequences, roughly 51% seen once. The sequenced material came from esophageal tumor tissue. The source of these receptors is a male donor with esophageal squamous cell carcinoma.

The J gene is TRBJ2-7, the V gene TRBV7-2, with 10 bases that match TRBD2. TRBJ2-5 matches the DNA end more closely, so the J call is doubtful. The germline V gene encodes CDR1 SGHTA and CDR2 FQGNSA. CDR3 size: 15 residues. For the CDR3, the DNA is TGTGCCAGCAGCTTGTGGCTAGCGGGAGAAGAGACCCAGTACTTC. This gives the protein CASSLWLAGEETQYF.

As DNA, the CDR3 is TGTGCCAGCAGTTTGGGAGGGGGAAATCAGCCCCAGCATTTT. Protein product: CASSLGGGNQPQHF. The gene calls are TRBV12-3 or TRBV12-4 and TRBJ1-5, with D possibly matching TRBD1 (6 bases). The CDR3 spans 14 residues. With 3 bases removed from V and 4 bases from J, the gap between germline ends came to 10 bases.

The chain employs TRBV6-6 and TRBJ2-7; 13 bases are a match to TRBD2. The J call may be faulty, since TRBJ2-1 better matches the DNA end. The CDR3 has 15 residues. Germline V gene sequence: CDR1 MNHNY, CDR2 SVGAGI (reference sequence). The DNA for the CDR3 is TGTGCCAGCACCTTACTAGCGGGAGGGACCAATGAGCAGTTCTTC. Encoded protein: CASTLLAGGTNEQFF.

As to this clonotype: A much larger clone is a single base away; this may be a read error. V gene TRBV5-1 combines with J gene TRBJ2-4; TRBD1 matches 7 bases. The CDR3 is 11 residues long. The J segment lost 13 bases and the V segment lost 4 bases, leaving 5 bases of the junction unmatched. Germline V lookup: CDR1 SGHRS, CDR2 YFSETQ. The CDR3 protein is CASSLGTEQYF. For the CDR3, the DNA is TGCGCCAGCAGCCTCGGGACAGAGCAGTACTTC.

With regard to this clonotype: This could be a read error, since a much larger clone is one nucleotide away. The chain joins TRBV19 to TRBJ2-3; 7 bases line up with TRBD1. The J call could be wrong; TRBJ2-1 is a better fit for the DNA end. This CDR3 region has 13 residues. From germline, CDR1 is LNHDA and CDR2 SQIVND (reference sequence). CDR3 nucleotides: TGTGCCAGTAGGGACAGGAGCTCCTACGAGCAGTTCTTC. This translates into CASRDRSSYEQFF.

By sample share, this clonotype is medium-sized. The chain has TRBV5-4 and TRBJ2-7; 12 positions match TRBD2. With 6 bases clipped from V and 5 bases from J, the junction kept 15 bases outside the gene matches. The CDR3 totals 17 residues. Germline V gene lookup returns CDR1 SGHNT and CDR2 YYREEE (reference sequence). The CDR3 DNA sequence: TGTGCCAGCAAAAGGACTAGCGGGACCACGGGACCTAACGAGCAGTACTTC. This gives the protein CASKRTSGTTGPNEQYF.

A word on this clonotype: The limits of the CDR3 on the DNA are not certain, so only TCRdb's listed CDR3 is given. This chain uses TRBV7-6 with TRBJ2-6; the table's D call TRBD2 went unverified against the DNA. The germline V gene encodes CDR1 SGHVS and CDR2 FNYEAQ. The CDR3 is 17 residues long, counting both termini. This CDR3 is CASSLGTSGPRDPVLRF.

This rearrangement joins TRBV12-3 or TRBV12-4 to TRBJ2-5, with 11 bases that match TRBD2. The CDR3 is 16 residues long. V dropped 5 bases and J dropped 11; count of bases not matched to a gene: 16. CDR3 nucleotide sequence: TGTGCCAGCAGTCCAACTAGCGGGAGTCGAATTAGGGAGCAGTACTTC. It encodes CASSPTSGSRIREQYF.